The T cell receptor (beta chain) under discussion was sequenced for a study of T cell clones after liver transplantation. Study results and limitations: Low donor cell numbers restricted donor-reactive repertoire measurement in a couple of subjects.

This CDR3 comprises 15 residues. V lost 6 bases and J lost 1, with 16 bases in between. Germline CDR1 MDHEN, CDR2 SYDVKM. Comment on this clone: Its antigen is unknown.

Data came from immunoSEQ multiplex PCR; TCRdb stores just in-frame clones and leaves some out. Among tens of thousands of clones listed, about 70% were seen once. The rearrangement uses TRBV28 and TRBJ2-7; possible D gene TRBD1, 5 bases. This receptor was identified in a human donor who received a liver transplant. The input for sequencing was CD4+ T cells from blood, taken before liver transplant. CDR3 nucleotides: TGTGCCAGCAGCCCGCTTACAGGCTTATCCTACGAGCAGTACTTC. It is translated as CASSPLTGLSYEQYF.